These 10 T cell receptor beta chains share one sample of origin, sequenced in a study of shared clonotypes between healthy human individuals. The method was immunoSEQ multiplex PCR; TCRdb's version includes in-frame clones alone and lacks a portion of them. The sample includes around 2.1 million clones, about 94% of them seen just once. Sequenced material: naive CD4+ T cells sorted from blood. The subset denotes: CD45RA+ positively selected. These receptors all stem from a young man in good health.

CDR3 sequence reads: CASSRLAGGTGEQFF. The CDR3 DNA reads TGTGCCAGCAGTCGACTAGCGGGAGGTACCGGAGAGCAGTTCTTC. This chain links TRBV6-5 with TRBJ2-1; the match to TRBD2 covers 13 bases. CDR1 and CDR2 (germline): MNHEY, SVGAGI. V shed 5 bases and J 10 bases; nucleotides not matched to a gene: 8. The CDR3 extends over 15 amino acids.

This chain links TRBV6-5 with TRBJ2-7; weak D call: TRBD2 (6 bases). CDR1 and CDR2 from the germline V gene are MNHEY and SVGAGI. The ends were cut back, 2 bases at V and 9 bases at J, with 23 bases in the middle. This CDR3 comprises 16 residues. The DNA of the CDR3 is TGTGCCAGCAGTTACGGAGGAGGGCTGACCACCGCTGGGCAGTACTTC. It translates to CASSYGGGLTTAGQYF.

CDR3 sequence reads: CASSLAGVLAGANEQFF. The CDR3 DNA follows: TGTGCCAGCAGCTTGGCCGGAGTTCTAGCGGGAGCCAATGAGCAGTTCTTC. The rearrangement links TRBV5-4 to TRBJ2-1; 10 positions match TRBD2. CDR1 and CDR2 from the germline V gene are SGHNT and YYREEE (reference sequence). The V gene end was trimmed by 0 bases and the J gene end by 6 bases; junction bases not matched to a gene: 9. The length of the CDR3 is 17 residues.

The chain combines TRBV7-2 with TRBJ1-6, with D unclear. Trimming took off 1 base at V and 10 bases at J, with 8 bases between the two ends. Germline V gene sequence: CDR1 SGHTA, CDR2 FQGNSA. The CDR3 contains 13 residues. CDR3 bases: TGTGCCAGCAGCTTAGGTGCGCGGTCACCCCTCCACTTT. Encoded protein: CASSLGARSPLHF.

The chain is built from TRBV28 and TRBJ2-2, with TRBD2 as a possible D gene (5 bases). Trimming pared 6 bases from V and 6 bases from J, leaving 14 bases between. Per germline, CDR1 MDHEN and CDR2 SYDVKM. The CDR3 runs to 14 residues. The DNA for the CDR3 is TGTGCCAGCAGCTCTTCGGGAAACGCCGGGGAGCTGTTTTTT. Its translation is CASSSSGNAGELFF.

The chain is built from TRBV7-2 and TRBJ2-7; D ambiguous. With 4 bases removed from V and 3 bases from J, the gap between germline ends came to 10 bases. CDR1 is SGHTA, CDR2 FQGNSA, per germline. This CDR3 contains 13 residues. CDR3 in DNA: TGTGCCAGCAGCTCACCCCCAGTCTACGAGCAGTACTTC. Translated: CASSSPPVYEQYF.

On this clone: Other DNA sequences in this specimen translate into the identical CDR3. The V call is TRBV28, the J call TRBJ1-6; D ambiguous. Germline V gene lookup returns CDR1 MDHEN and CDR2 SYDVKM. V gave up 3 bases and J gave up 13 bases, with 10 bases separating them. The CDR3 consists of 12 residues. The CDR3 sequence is CASSFAGSPLHF. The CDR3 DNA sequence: TGTGCCAGCAGTTTTGCTGGTTCGCCCCTCCACTTT.

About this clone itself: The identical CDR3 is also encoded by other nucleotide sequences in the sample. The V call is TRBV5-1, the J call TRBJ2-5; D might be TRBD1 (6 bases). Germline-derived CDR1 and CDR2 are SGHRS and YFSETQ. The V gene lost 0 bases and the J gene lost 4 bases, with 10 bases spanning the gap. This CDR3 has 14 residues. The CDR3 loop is CASSLEGGVETQYF. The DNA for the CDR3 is TGCGCCAGCAGCTTGGAAGGGGGAGTAGAGACCCAGTACTTC.

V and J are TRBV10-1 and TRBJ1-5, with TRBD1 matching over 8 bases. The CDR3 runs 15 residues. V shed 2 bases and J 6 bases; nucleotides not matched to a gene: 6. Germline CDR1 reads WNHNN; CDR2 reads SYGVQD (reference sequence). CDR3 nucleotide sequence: TGCGCCAGCAGTGAGGCAGGGGGCCCGGGTCAGCCCCAGCATTTT. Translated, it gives CASSEAGGPGQPQHF.

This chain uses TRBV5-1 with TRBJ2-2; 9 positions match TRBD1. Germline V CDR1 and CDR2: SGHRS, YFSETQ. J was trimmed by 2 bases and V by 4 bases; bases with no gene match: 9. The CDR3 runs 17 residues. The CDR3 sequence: CASSPTPDRGNTGELFF. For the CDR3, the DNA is TGCGCCAGCAGCCCCACCCCGGACAGGGGAAACACCGGGGAGCTGTTTTTT.